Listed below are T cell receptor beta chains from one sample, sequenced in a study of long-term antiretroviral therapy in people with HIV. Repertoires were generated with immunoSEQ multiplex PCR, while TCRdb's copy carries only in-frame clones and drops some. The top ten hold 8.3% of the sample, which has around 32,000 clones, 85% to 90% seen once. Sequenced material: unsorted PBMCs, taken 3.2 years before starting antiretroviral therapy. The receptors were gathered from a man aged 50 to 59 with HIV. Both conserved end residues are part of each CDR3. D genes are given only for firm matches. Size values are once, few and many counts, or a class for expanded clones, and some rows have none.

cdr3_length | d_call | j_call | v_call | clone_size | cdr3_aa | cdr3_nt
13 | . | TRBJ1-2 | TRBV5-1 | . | CASSRDGDYGYTF | TGCGCCAGCAGCCGGGACGGAGACTATGGCTACACCTTC
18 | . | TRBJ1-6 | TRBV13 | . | CASSIKTPGGPYNSPLHF | TGTGCCAGCAGCATCAAAACCCCGGGAGGCCCCTATAATTCACCCCTCCACTTT
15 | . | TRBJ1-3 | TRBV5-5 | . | CASSLIPQIGNTIYF | TGTGCCAGCAGCTTGATCCCGCAGATTGGAAACACCATATATTTT
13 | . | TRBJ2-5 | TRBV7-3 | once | CASSRTLQETQYF | TGTGCCAGCAGCAGGACTCTCCAAGAGACCCAGTACTTC
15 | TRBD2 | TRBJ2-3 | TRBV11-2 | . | CASSPLAGMTDTQYF | TGTGCCAGCAGCCCCCTAGCGGGTATGACAGATACGCAGTATTTT
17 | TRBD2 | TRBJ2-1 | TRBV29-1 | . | CSVEGGLAGSGYNEQFF | TGCAGCGTTGAAGGGGGACTAGCGGGGAGCGGCTACAATGAGCAGTTCTTC
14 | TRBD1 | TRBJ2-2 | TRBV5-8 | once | CASSRHRGTGELFF | TGTGCCAGCAGTAGACACAGGGGGACCGGGGAGCTGTTTTTT
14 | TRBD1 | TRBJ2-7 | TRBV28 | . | CASTSTGGWYEQYF | TGTGCCAGCACGTCAACAGGGGGCTGGTACGAGCAGTACTTC
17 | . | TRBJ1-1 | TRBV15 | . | CATSRGLVLGRDTEAFF | TGTGCCACCAGCAGAGGATTGGTTTTGGGAAGGGACACTGAAGCTTTCTTT
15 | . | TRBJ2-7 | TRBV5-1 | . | CASATTQVGSYEQYF | TGCGCCAGCGCGACGACACAAGTTGGCTCCTACGAGCAGTACTTC
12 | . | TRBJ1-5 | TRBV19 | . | CASNAGDQPQHF | TGTGCCAGTAATGCAGGGGATCAGCCCCAGCATTTT
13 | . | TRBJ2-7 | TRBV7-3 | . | CASSSGGTYEQYF | TGTGCCAGCAGCTCGGGCGGGACTTACGAGCAGTACTTC
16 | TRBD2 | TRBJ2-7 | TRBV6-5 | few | CASSYSVTSGRREQYF | TGTGCCAGCAGTTACTCGGTGACTAGCGGGAGGAGGGAGCAGTACTTC
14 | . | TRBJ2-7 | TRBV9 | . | CASSAGGGQYEQYF | TGTGCCAGCAGCGCGGGTGGAGGGCAATACGAGCAGTACTTC
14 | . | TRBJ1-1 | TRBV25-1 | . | CASSRGGWDTEAFF | TGTGCCAGCAGTCGGGGGGGGTGGGACACTGAAGCTTTCTTT
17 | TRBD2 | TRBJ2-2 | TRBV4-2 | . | CASSPDGTSGSAGELFF | TGTGCCAGCAGCCCAGACGGGACTAGCGGGAGTGCCGGGGAGCTGTTTTTT
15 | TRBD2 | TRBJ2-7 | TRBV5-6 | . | CASSPDSGSSYEQYF | TGTGCCAGCAGCCCTGATAGCGGGAGCTCCTACGAGCAGTACTTC
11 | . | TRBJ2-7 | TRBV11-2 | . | CASSLIYEQYF | TGTGCCAGCAGCTTAATCTACGAGCAGTACTTC
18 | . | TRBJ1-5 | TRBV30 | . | CAWSSGLSNIYSNQPQHF | TGTGCCTGGTCGAGCGGCCTTTCTAATATTTATAGCAATCAGCCCCAGCATTTT
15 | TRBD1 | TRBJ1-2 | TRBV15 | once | CATSRNFQGAGGYTF | TGTGCCACCAGCAGAAACTTTCAGGGGGCTGGGGGCTACACCTTC
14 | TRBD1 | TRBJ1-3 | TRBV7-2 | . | CASSLNRGRNTIYF | TGTGCCAGCAGCCTCAACAGGGGGAGAAACACCATATATTTT
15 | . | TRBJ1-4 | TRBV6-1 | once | CASSEAKGGNEKLFF | TGTGCCAGCAGTGAAGCAAAGGGGGGAAATGAAAAACTGTTTTTT
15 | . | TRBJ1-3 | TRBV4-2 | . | CASSQGFEPGNTIYF | TGTGCCAGCAGCCAAGGATTCGAACCTGGAAACACCATATATTTT
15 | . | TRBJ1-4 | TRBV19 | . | CASSISTGRLEKLFF | TGTGCCAGTAGTATCTCTACAGGGCGATTAGAAAAACTGTTTTTT
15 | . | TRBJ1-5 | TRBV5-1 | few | CASSLGPYNNQPQHF | TGCGCCAGCAGCTTGGGCCCTTACAACAATCAGCCCCAGCATTTT
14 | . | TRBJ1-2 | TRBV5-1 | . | CASSLAGGPPGYTF | TGCGCCAGCAGCTTGGCGGGGGGGCCACCCGGCTACACCTTC
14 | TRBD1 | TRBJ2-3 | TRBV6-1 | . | CASSDRGPSDTQYF | TGTGCCAGCAGTGACAGGGGGCCCTCAGATACGCAGTATTTT
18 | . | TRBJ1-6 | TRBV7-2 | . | CASSLSVSGLGYNSPLHF | TGTGCCAGCAGCTTAAGCGTCTCAGGGCTCGGGTATAATTCACCCCTCCACTTT
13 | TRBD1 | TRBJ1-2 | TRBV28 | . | CASGLQGARGYTF | TGTGCCAGTGGTCTACAGGGGGCGCGAGGCTACACCTTC
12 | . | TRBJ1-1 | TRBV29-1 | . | CSVDERNTEAFF | TGCAGCGTTGATGAAAGGAACACTGAAGCTTTCTTT
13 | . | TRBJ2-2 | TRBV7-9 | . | CASSFRLREELFF | TGTGCCAGCAGCTTTCGTTTGAGAGAGGAGCTGTTTTTT
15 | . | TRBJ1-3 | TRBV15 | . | CATSRDRVYGNTIYF | TGTGCCACCAGCAGAGACAGGGTTTACGGAAACACCATATATTTT
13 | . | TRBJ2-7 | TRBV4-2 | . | CASSQGPRVEQYF | TGTGCCAGCAGCCAGGGGCCCCGGGTCGAGCAGTACTTC
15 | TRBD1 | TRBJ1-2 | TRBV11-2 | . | CASSLTGGEGYGYTF | TGTGCCAGCAGCTTGACAGGGGGCGAAGGGTATGGCTACACCTTC
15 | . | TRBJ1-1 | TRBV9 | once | CASSVVWGAGTEAFF | TGTGCCAGCAGCGTAGTTTGGGGGGCGGGGACTGAAGCTTTCTTT
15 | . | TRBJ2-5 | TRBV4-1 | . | CASSRIYREQETQYF | TGCGCCAGCAGCCGAATATACAGAGAACAAGAGACCCAGTACTTC
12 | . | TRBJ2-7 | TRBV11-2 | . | CASSLYSGLQYF | TGTGCCAGCAGCTTATACTCTGGACTCCAGTACTTC
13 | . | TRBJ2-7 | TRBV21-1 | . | CASSSTGLGEQYF | TGTGCCAGCAGCTCGACAGGGCTCGGCGAGCAGTACTTC
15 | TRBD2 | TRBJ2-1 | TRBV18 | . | CASSPRASGNNEQFF | TGTGCCAGCTCACCTCGGGCTAGCGGAAACAATGAGCAGTTCTTC
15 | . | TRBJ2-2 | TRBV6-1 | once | CASSAEDEGTGELFF | TGTGCCAGCAGTGCCGAGGACGAGGGCACCGGGGAGCTGTTTTTT
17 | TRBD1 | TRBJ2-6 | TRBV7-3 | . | CASSLGQGAPGANVLTF | TGTGCCAGCAGCTTGGGGCAGGGGGCGCCAGGGGCCAACGTCCTGACTTTC
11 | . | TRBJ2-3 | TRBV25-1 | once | CASSNPDTQYF | TGTGCCAGCAGTAACCCAGATACGCAGTATTTT
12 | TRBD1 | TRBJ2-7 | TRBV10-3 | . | CAVGQQPYEQYF | TGTGCCGTGGGACAGCAGCCCTACGAGCAGTACTTC
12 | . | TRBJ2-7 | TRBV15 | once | CATSRDRHEQYF | TGTGCCACCAGCAGAGATCGCCACGAGCAGTACTTC
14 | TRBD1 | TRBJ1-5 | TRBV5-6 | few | CASSYPGGNQPQHF | TGTGCCAGCAGCTACCCAGGGGGAAATCAGCCCCAGCATTTT
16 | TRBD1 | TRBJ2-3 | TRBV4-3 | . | CASSRRTGNSGDTQYF | TGCGCCAGCAGCCGGCGGACAGGGAATTCTGGAGATACGCAGTATTTT
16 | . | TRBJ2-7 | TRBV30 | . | CAWSVTRQGRPGEQYF | TGTGCCTGGAGTGTAACCAGGCAGGGGCGGCCGGGGGAGCAGTACTTC